This TCR beta chain derives from a study of blood T cell repertoires in COVID-19. Study at large: The origin of the acute and convalescent COVID-19 samples was the United States, Italy and Spain. T cells, B-cell-depleted T cells, or PBMCs provided the cDNA or gDNA that served as material.

The germline gives CDR1 SGHRS, CDR2 YFSETQ. CDR3 length: 15 residues. J was trimmed by 5 bases and V by 0 bases; bases with no gene match: 6. In the original analysis: Counts of nucleated cells, estimated from reference gene primer amplification, were obtained. Some clones are missing from TCRdb's copy, which holds only in-frame ones; the method was immunoSEQ multiplex PCR. The V and J calls and the clone size are those of that table, but D and trimming were determined from the DNA. The sample records around 460,000 clones, over 85% being singletons. Patients in Seattle were enrolled during active infection, then followed longitudinally.

The sequence derives from a man between 18 and 29 years old with COVID-19, enrolled during active disease. V usage is TRBV5-1 and J usage is TRBJ2-7; the match to TRBD1 covers 9 bases. The sequencing input was peripheral blood. The CDR3 coding sequence is TGCGCCAGCAGCTTGGGAGACCGGGACAGGGACGAGCAGTACTTC. Translating it yields CASSLGDRDRDEQYF.